These 14 T cell receptor beta chains share one sample of origin, sequenced in a study of beta chain features in type 1 diabetes. cDNA synthesis used the whole RNA isolate, giving expressed TCRB sequences. Assay: immunoSEQ multiplex PCR; the TCRdb copy retains only in-frame clones and omits some. The table lists about 370,000 clones, roughly 9.8% of them singletons. The antigens these receptors bind are not known. Findings of the study overall: Type 1 diabetes patients had TCRB CDR3s that were shorter (moderately but significantly so) in all four CD4+ subsets.

The sample was central memory CD4+ T cells from blood. The receptors were gathered from a man aged 30 to 45 with type 1 diabetes.

This clone was seen only a few times. The J gene is TRBJ2-1, the V gene TRBV7-3; no firm D call. V dropped 5 bases and J dropped 5 bases, with 10 bases sitting between them. The CDR3 is 13 residues long. Looked up from germline, CDR1 is SGHTA and CDR2 is FQGTGA. The CDR3 DNA reads TGTGCCAGCAGCCCCCAGCGTAACAATGAGCAGTTCTTC. Protein product: CASSPQRNNEQFF. The variable domain in full, with the rest retrieved from reference TRBV7-3 and TRBJ2-1, is GAGVSQTPSNKVTEKGKYVELRCDPISGHTALYWYRQSLGQGPEFLIYFQGTGAADDSGLPNDRFFAVRPEGSVSTLKIQRTERGDSAVYLCASSPQRNNEQFFGPGTRLTVL.

The chain employs TRBV6-6 and TRBJ1-1; perhaps TRBD1 as D (5 bases). Trimming took off 5 bases at V and 9 bases at J, with 10 bases between the two ends. The CDR3 loop spans 11 amino acids. Germline assignment: CDR1 MNHNY and CDR2 SVGAGI (reference sequence). CDR3 in amino acids: CASSVEGQAFF. DNA for the CDR3: TGTGCCAGCAGTGTTGAGGGGCAAGCTTTCTTT.

The rearrangement links TRBV6-1 to TRBJ1-5; tentatively, D is TRBD1 (5 bases). V dropped 2 bases and J dropped 3 bases, with 17 bases sitting between them. The CDR3 is made up of 17 amino acids. From germline, CDR1 is MNHNS and CDR2 SASEGT. The CDR3 loop reads CASSEKWRGVPNQPQHF. The DNA for the CDR3 is TGTGCCAGCAGTGAAAAATGGCGGGGGGTCCCCAATCAGCCCCAGCATTTT.

In this sample, this clone turned up a few times. The V and J genes are TRBV5-6 and TRBJ2-7; 10 bases match TRBD1. V lost 2 bases and J lost 1; bases outside the gene matches: 3. The CDR3 has 15 residues. The germline gives CDR1 SGHDT, CDR2 YYEEEE. The CDR3: CASSLGDRGSYEQYF. The CDR3 DNA reads as TGTGCCAGCAGCTTAGGGGACAGGGGTTCCTACGAGCAGTACTTC.

The chain carries TRBV27 and TRBJ2-7; no clear D gene. The CDR3 loop spans 15 amino acids. CDR1 is MNHEY, CDR2 SMNVEV, per germline (reference sequence). The V and J ends lost 5 bases and 2 bases respectively, with 16 bases between them. The CDR3, as DNA: TGTGCCAGCAGTACTCGTCCCCAAGCAGCCTACGAGCAGTACTTC. Encoded protein: CASSTRPQAAYEQYF.

This sequence joins TRBV5-1 and TRBJ2-3; 7 nucleotides line up with TRBD2. This CDR3 is 16 amino acids long. The germline V gene encodes CDR1 SGHRS and CDR2 YFSETQ. The V gene end was trimmed by 2 bases and the J gene end by 0 bases; junction bases not matched to a gene: 6. The CDR3 DNA follows: TGCGCCAGCAGCTTAGGGATAGCGGGCAGCACAGATACGCAGTATTTT. Translation gives CASSLGIAGSTDTQYF.

This chain links TRBV9 with TRBJ1-3; perhaps TRBD1 as D (5 bases). The CDR3 extends over 14 amino acids. Germline V lookup: CDR1 SGDLS, CDR2 YYNGEE. The V end was cut by 4 bases, the J end by 1 base, with 9 bases between. The CDR3 region has the DNA TGTGCCAGCAGCAACCGGGGGTCTGGAAACACCATATATTTT. This codes for CASSNRGSGNTIYF.

This clone occurred a few times. The V gene is TRBV13, the J gene TRBJ1-4, with D unresolved. Per germline, CDR1 PRHDT and CDR2 FYEKMQ (reference sequence). Trimming removed 6 bases from V and 8 bases from J, with 10 bases in between. This CDR3 is 12 amino acids long. DNA for the CDR3: TGTGCCAGCAGGGAAAATGGAGAAAAACTGTTTTTT. It codes for CASRENGEKLFF.

J is TRBJ1-2 and V is TRBV5-4, with D possibly TRBD1 on 5 matching bases. The CDR3 is 15 amino acids. Germline CDR1 reads SGHNT; CDR2 reads YYREEE (reference sequence). Between the trimmed V and J ends, which lost 3 bases and 0 bases, there was a span of 12 bases. CDR3 amino acids: CASSSIPRANYGYTF. The CDR3 DNA sequence: TGTGCCAGCAGCTCGATACCCAGGGCTAACTATGGCTACACCTTC.

The chain is built from TRBV9 and TRBJ2-5; 7 nucleotides agree with TRBD1. With V trimmed by 5 bases and J by 3 bases, 7 bases remained unmatched. CDR1 and CDR2 from the germline V gene are SGDLS and YYNGEE. CDR3 length equals 14 residues. The CDR3 spells CASSFGTGEETQYF. The DNA of the CDR3 is TGTGCCAGCAGTTTTGGAACAGGGGAAGAGACCCAGTACTTC.

The genes are TRBV4-3 and TRBJ1-2, with D unresolved. The CDR3 totals 15 residues. Between the trimmed V and J ends, which lost 4 bases and 6 bases, there was a span of 18 bases. Germline V lookup: CDR1 LGHNA, CDR2 YSLEER. The CDR3 spells CASSPVSLLSDGYTF. CDR3 coding DNA: TGCGCCAGCAGCCCTGTCTCTCTCCTCTCTGATGGCTACACCTTC.

This clone was seen a few times. The chain joins TRBV6-5 to TRBJ1-5, with 12 bases lining up with TRBD1. The length of the CDR3 is 15 residues. Germline lookup yields CDR1 MNHEY and CDR2 SVGAGI. V trimming: 6 bases; J trimming: 9 bases; junction bases outside the gene matches: 9. The CDR3 DNA follows: TGTGCCAGCAGGTACGGGACAGGGGGCCATACGCCCCAGCATTTT. This gives the protein CASRYGTGGHTPQHF.

The chain couples TRBV4-2 to TRBJ2-3, with D perhaps TRBD1 (6 bases). The germline V gene encodes CDR1 LGHNA and CDR2 YNFKEQ. Trimming left V 0 bases short and J 5 bases short, with 12 bases between. There are 15 residues in the CDR3. The CDR3 nucleotides read TGTGCCAGCAGCCAAGATCTAGAGGGGGTAGATACGCAGTATTTT. Protein sequence: CASSQDLEGVDTQYF.

The rearrangement links TRBV7-2 to TRBJ2-1; 9 positions match TRBD2. The CDR3 totals 15 residues. Germline loops: CDR1 SGHTA, CDR2 FQGNSA. Trimming cost V 1 base and J 8 bases; bases outside gene matches: 6. CDR3 bases: TGTGCCAGCAGCTTAGTGGCTAGCGGGAACGATGAGCAGTTCTTC. Translation gives CASSLVASGNDEQFF.